The 9 T cell receptor beta chains below come from one sample, sequenced in a study of T cells in Graves' hyperthyroidism and ophthalmopathy. Authors of the study amplified TCR beta CDR3 regions from RNA transcripts. The HTBI primer set was used in a first-round RT-PCR of the TCR CDR3. TCRdb called the multiplex PCR reads again in MiXCR, with one record for every CDR3 protein. In the table there are 400,000 to 600,000 distinct CDR3 sequences, 16% of which are singletons. Sequenced input: blood. The receptors originated from a woman aged 30 to 39 with Graves' ophthalmopathy.

The V gene is TRBV12-3 or TRBV12-4, the J gene TRBJ2-7; D remains unclear. V gave up 6 bases and J gave up 5 bases, with 8 bases separating them. This CDR3 has 11 amino acids. CDR3 sequence reads: CASSQTNEQYF. CDR3 DNA sequence: TGTGCCAGCAGCCAAACCAACGAGCAGTACTTC.

This clonotype was recorded at least ten times. The rearrangement uses TRBV5-1 and TRBJ2-7, with a tentative D call TRBD1 (6 bases). Germline-derived CDR1 and CDR2 are SGHRS and YFSETQ. Trimming cost V 1 base and J 4 bases, with 15 bases left between them. CDR3 size: 15 residues. In DNA form, the CDR3 reads TGCGCCAGCAGCTTGCCGGGTTACAGGGATTACGAGCAGTACTTC. It codes for CASSLPGYRDYEQYF.

This sequence joins TRBV6-1 and TRBJ2-7; 10 bases match TRBD1. CDR1 and CDR2 from the germline V gene are MNHNS and SASEGT. This CDR3 is 16 amino acids long. V dropped 2 bases and J dropped 2; count of bases not matched to a gene: 6. CDR3 protein: CASSETPGQGTYEQYF. CDR3 DNA: TGTGCCAGCAGTGAAACACCGGGACAGGGGACCTACGAGCAGTACTTC.

This clonotype was counted only a few times. The chain has TRBV5-6 and TRBJ2-3; 7 positions agree with TRBD2. J was trimmed by 4 bases and V by 4 bases; bases with no gene match: 15. Looked up from germline, CDR1 is SGHDT and CDR2 is YYEEEE. The CDR3 runs to 17 residues. The CDR3 DNA reads as TGTGCCAGCAGCCTCCGCTTAGCGGGCCGACATGCAGATACGCAGTATTTT. Amino acids: CASSLRLAGRHADTQYF.

In its sample, this clonotype was seen a few times. The CDR3 DNA sequence: TGTGCCACCGGGGACAGGGTCTTTGTTAGCGAGCAGTACTTC. Translating it yields CATGDRVFVSEQYF. The chain carries TRBV15 and TRBJ2-7; 9 positions match TRBD1. J gave up 6 bases and V 8 bases, and 11 bases lay outside the gene matches. The CDR3 is 14 residues long. Germline V gene lookup returns CDR1 LNHNV and CDR2 YYDKDF (reference sequence).

In its sample, this clonotype was seen a few times. The chain has TRBV9 and TRBJ2-3; D unclear. The germline CDR1 and CDR2 sequences are SGDLS and YYNGEE. The V end lost 0 bases, the J end lost 4 bases, and 6 bases lay between the germline ends. The CDR3 runs to 13 residues. CDR3 bases: TGTGCCAGCAGCGTAGGAGTTTCAGATACGCAGTATTTT. It specifies CASSVGVSDTQYF.

Comment on this clonotype: An end of the junction does not agree with germline; a read error may underlie this. The chain joins TRBV5-1 to TRBJ2-4, with TRBD1 matching 10 bases. The germline V gene encodes CDR1 SGHRS and CDR2 YFSETQ. The CDR3 covers 14 residues. The CDR3 sequence is CASSLDRGPNVQYF. The CDR3 DNA reads as TGCGCCAGCAGCTTAGACAGGGGGCCAAACGTTCAGTACTTC. Full variable domain (missing parts from reference TRBV5-1 and TRBJ2-4): KAGVTQTPRYLIKTRGQQVTLSCSPISGHRSVSWYQQTPGQGLQFLFEYFSETQRNKGNFPGRFSGRQFSNSRSEMNVSTLELGDSALYLCASSLDRGPNVQYFGAGTRLSVL.

The chain couples TRBV20-1 to TRBJ2-3, with 11 bases aligning to TRBD1. Per germline, CDR1 DFQATT and CDR2 SNEGSKA (reference sequence). Losses at the gene ends were 6 bases for V and 3 bases for J; bases not matched to a gene: 8. There are 15 residues in the CDR3. The CDR3 DNA is TGCAGTGCGGACGGACAGGGGGCTTTGACAGATACGCAGTATTTT. It yields the protein CSADGQGALTDTQYF.

Concerning this clonotype itself: A read error is possible here, since a much larger clone lies one base away. The chain employs TRBV7-3 and TRBJ2-7; 9 nucleotides match TRBD2. This CDR3 comprises 14 residues. The germline CDR1 and CDR2 sequences are SGHTA and FQGTGA. The CDR3, as DNA: TGTGCCGGCAGCGCGGGACTAGCAGGATACGAGCAGTACTTC. Its translation: CAGSAGLAGYEQYF.